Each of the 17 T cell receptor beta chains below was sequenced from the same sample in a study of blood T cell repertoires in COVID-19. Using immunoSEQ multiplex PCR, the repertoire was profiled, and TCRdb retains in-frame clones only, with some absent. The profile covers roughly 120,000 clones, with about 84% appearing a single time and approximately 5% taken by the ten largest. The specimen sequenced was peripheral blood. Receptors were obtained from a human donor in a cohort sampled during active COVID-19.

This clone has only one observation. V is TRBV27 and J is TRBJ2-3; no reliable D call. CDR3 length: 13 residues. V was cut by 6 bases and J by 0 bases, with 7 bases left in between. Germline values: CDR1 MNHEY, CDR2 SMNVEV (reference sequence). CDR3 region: CASRTGSTDTQYF. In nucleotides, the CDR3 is TGTGCCAGCAGGACGGGTAGCACAGATACGCAGTATTTT.

CDR3 sequence (DNA): TGTGCCAGCAGTTACTCGGGGGGGATCTATGGCTACACCTTC. It translates to CASSYSGGIYGYTF. V and J are TRBV6-5 and TRBJ1-2; the D gene is possibly TRBD1 (5 bases). The V end lost 0 bases, the J end lost 4 bases, and 9 bases lay between the germline ends. This CDR3 is built from 14 residues. CDR1 is MNHEY, CDR2 SVGAGI, per germline.

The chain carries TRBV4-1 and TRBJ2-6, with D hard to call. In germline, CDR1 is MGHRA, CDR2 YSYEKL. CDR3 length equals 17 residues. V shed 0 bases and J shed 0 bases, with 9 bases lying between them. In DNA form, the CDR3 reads TGCGCCAGCAGCCAAGAGGGCTCCAGCTCTGGGGCCAACGTCCTGACTTTC. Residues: CASSQEGSSSGANVLTF.

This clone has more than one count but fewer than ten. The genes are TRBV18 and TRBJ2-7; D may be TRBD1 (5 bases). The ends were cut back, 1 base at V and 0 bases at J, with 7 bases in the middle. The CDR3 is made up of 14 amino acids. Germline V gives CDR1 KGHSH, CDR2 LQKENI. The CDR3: CASSPQTASYEQYF. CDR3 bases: TGTGCCAGCTCACCACAGACAGCCTCCTACGAGCAGTACTTC.

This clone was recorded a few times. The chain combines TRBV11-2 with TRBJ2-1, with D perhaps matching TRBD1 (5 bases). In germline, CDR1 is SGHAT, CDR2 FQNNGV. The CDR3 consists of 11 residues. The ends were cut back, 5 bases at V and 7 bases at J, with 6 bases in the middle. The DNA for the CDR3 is TGTGCCAGCAGCCCAGGGAATGAGCAGTTCTTC. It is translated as CASSPGNEQFF. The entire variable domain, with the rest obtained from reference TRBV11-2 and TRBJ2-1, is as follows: EAGVAQSPRYKIIEKRQSVAFWCNPISGHATLYWYQQILGQGPKLLIQFQNNGVVDDSQLPKDRFSAERLKGVDSTLKIQPAKLEDSAVYLCASSPGNEQFFGPGTRLTVL.

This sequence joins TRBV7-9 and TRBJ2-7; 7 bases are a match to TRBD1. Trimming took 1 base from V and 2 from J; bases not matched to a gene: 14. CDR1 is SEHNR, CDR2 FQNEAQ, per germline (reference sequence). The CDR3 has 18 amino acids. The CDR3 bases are TGTGCCAGCAGCTTAGGAGAAGCCGGGACAGACTTCCCCTACGAGCAGTACTTC. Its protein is CASSLGEAGTDFPYEQYF.

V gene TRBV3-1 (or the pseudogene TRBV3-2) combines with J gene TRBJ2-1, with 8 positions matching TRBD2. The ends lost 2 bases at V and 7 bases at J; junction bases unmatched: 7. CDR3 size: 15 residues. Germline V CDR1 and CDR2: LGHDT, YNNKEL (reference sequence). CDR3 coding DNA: TGTGCCAGCAGCCAAACCGGGACTAGGAAAAATGAGCAGTTCTTC. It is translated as CASSQTGTRKNEQFF.

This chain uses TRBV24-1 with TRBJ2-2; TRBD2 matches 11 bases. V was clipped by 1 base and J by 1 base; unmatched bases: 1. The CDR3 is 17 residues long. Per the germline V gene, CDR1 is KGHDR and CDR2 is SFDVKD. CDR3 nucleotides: TGTGCCACCAGTGATTTAGGGACTAGCGGGAACACCGGGGAGCTGTTTTTT. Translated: CATSDLGTSGNTGELFF.

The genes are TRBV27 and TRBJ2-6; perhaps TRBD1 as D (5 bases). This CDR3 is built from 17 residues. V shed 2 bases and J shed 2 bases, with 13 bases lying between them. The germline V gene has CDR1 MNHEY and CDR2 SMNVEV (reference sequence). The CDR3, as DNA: TGTGCCAGCAGTTTACAGGGCAACCCCACTGGGGCCAACGTCCTGACTTTC. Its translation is CASSLQGNPTGANVLTF.

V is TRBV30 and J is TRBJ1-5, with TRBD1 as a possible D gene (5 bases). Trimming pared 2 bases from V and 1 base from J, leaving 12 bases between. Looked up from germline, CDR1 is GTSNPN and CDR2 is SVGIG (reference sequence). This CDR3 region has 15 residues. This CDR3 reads CAWSSQGSSNQPQHF. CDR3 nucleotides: TGTGCCTGGAGTTCGCAGGGATCAAGCAATCAGCCCCAGCATTTT.

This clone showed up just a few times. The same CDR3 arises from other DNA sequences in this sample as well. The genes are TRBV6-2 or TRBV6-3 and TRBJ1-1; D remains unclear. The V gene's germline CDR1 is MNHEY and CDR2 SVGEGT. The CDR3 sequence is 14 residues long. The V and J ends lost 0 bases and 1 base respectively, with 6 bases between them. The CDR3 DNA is TGTGCCAGCAGTTACTCTCGGGGGAACACTGAAGCTTTCTTT. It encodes CASSYSRGNTEAFF.

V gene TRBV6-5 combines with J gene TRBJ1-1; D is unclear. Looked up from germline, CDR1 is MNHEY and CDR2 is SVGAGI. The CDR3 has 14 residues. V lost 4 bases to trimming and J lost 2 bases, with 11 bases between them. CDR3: CASSSLTVNTEAFF. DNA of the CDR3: TGTGCCAGCAGTTCGCTTACAGTTAACACTGAAGCTTTCTTT.

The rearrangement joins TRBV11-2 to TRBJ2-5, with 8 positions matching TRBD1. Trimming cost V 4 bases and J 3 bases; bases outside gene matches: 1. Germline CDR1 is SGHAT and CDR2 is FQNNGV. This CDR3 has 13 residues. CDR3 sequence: CASSSGQEETQYF. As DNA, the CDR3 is TGTGCCAGCAGCTCGGGACAGGAAGAGACCCAGTACTTC. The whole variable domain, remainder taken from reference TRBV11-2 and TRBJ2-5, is EAGVAQSPRYKIIEKRQSVAFWCNPISGHATLYWYQQILGQGPKLLIQFQNNGVVDDSQLPKDRFSAERLKGVDSTLKIQPAKLEDSAVYLCASSSGQEETQYFGPGTRLLVL.

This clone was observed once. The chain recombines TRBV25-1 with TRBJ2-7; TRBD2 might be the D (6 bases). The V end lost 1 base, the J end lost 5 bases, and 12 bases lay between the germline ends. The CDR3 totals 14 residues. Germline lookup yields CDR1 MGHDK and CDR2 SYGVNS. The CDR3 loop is CASSEWGVGHEQYF. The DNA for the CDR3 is TGTGCCAGCAGTGAATGGGGGGTTGGACACGAGCAGTACTTC.

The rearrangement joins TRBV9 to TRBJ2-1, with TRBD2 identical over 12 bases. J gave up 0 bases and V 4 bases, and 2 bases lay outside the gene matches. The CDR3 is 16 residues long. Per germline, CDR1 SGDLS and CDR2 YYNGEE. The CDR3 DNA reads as TGTGCCAGCAGCTCGACTAGCGGGAGCTCCTACAATGAGCAGTTCTTC. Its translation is CASSSTSGSSYNEQFF.

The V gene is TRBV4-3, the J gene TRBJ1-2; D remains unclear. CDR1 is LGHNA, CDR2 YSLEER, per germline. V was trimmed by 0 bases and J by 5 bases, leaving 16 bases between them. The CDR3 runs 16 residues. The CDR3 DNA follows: TGCGCCAGCAGCCAAGATACACGCCTAGAGACTTATGGCTACACCTTC. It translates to CASSQDTRLETYGYTF.

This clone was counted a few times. The CDR3 DNA follows: TGTGCCTGGAGTGTAGCAGGGGGTTACACTGAAGCTTTCTTT. Protein sequence: CAWSVAGGYTEAFF. The chain is built from TRBV30 and TRBJ1-1; TRBD1 aligns across 7 bases. CDR1 is GTSNPN, CDR2 SVGIG, per germline (reference sequence). CDR3 length: 14 amino acids. V lost 0 bases and J lost 3; bases outside the gene matches: 4.